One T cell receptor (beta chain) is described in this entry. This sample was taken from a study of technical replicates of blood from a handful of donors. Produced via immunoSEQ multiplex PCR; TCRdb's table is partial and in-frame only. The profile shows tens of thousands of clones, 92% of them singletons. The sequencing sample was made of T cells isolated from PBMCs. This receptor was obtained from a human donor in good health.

CDR3 in amino acids: CASSNPTNEKLFF. CDR3 nucleotides: TGTGCCAGCAGTAATCCGACTAATGAAAAACTGTTTTTT. The rearrangement links TRBV6-5 to TRBJ1-4, with D hard to call. Between the trimmed V and J ends, which lost 5 bases and 2 bases, there was a span of 6 bases. CDR3 length: 13 residues. CDR1 and CDR2 from the germline V gene are MNHEY and SVGAGI.